The clone carrying this T cell receptor beta chain was counted many times. Its antigen is unidentified. This record belongs to a study of cytomegalovirus exposure and HLA in healthy donors. With 60 Vbeta and 13 Jbeta primers, the PCR was carried out. Profiled with immunoSEQ multiplex PCR; TCRdb holds only in-frame clones, not every one. Of more than 95,000 clones listed, 77% were seen once; the top ten hold 10% to 15%. Germline V gene sequence: CDR1 LGHNA, CDR2 YNFKEQ. The CDR3 has 14 residues. After removal of 4 bases from V and 5 bases from J, the junction contained 7 bases not matched to a gene. Study findings and constraints: V- and J-gene trimming in TCR beta was tied to a missense DCLRE1C variant by an analysis performed later.

The clonotype comes from a woman aged 40 to 50 in good health and CMV-seropositive. The V and J genes are TRBV4-2 and TRBJ2-5; 7 bases agree with TRBD1. The sample was PBMCs. CDR3 nucleotides: TGTGCCAGCAGCCTTAGGACAGGCGGGGAGACCCAGTACTTC. This codes for CASSLRTGGETQYF.